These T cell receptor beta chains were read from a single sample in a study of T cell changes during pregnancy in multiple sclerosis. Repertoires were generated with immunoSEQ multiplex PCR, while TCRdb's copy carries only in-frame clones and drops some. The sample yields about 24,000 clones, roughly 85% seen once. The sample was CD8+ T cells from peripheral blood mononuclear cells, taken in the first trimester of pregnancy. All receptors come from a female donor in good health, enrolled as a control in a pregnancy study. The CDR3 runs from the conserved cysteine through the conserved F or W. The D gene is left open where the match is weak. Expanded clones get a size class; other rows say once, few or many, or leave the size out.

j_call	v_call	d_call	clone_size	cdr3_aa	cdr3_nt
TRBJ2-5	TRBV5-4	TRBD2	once	CASSQRGGVQETQYF	TGCGCCAGCAGCCAGCGGGGGGGGGTCCAAGAGACCCAGTACTTC
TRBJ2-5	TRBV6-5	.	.	CASSPQGAGGETQYF	TGTGCCAGCAGCCCCCAAGGAGCGGGTGGAGAGACCCAGTACTTC
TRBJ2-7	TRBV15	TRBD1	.	CATSRDRGSYEQYF	TGTGCCACCAGCAGGGACAGGGGTTCCTACGAGCAGTACTTC
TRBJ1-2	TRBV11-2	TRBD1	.	CASSNDRAGGYTF	TGTGCCAGCAGCAACGACAGGGCCGGTGGCTACACCTTC
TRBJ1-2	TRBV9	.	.	CASSARDIGYTF	TGTGCCAGCAGCGCCCGGGACATTGGCTACACCTTC
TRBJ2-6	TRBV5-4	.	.	CASSLVATSGANVLTF	TGTGCCAGCAGCTTAGTAGCCACCTCTGGGGCCAACGTCCTGACTTTC
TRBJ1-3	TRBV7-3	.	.	CASSLNMGAGNTIYF	TGTGCCAGCAGCTTAAATATGGGGGCCGGAAACACCATATATTTT
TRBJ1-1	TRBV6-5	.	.	CASSYQRGEYTEAFF	TGTGCCAGCAGTTACCAACGGGGGGAATACACTGAAGCTTTCTTT
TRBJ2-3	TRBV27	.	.	CASSWGADTQYF	TGTGCCAGCAGTTGGGGGGCAGATACGCAGTATTTT
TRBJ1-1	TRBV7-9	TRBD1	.	CASSTTGAGMNTEAFF	TGTGCCAGCAGCACGACAGGGGCTGGGATGAACACTGAAGCTTTCTTT
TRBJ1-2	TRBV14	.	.	CASSQDRRGSTF	TGTGCCAGCAGCCAAGATCGGAGAGGATCGACCTTC
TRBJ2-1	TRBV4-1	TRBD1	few	CASSLRTGGNEQFF	TGCGCCAGCAGCCTACGGACAGGGGGCAATGAGCAGTTCTTC
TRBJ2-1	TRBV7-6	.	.	CASSSKGDTYNEQFF	TGTGCCAGCAGCTCCAAGGGGGACACCTACAATGAGCAGTTCTTC
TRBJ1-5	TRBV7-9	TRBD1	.	CASSPLETGANQPQHF	TGTGCCAGCAGCCCTTTAGAGACAGGGGCCAATCAGCCCCAGCATTTT
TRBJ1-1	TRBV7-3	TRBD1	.	CASSSTGGNTEAFF	TGTGCCAGCAGCTCGACAGGGGGTAACACTGAAGCTTTCTTT
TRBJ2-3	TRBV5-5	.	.	CASSLAWGDDTQYF	TGTGCCAGCAGCTTGGCATGGGGGGACGATACGCAGTATTTT
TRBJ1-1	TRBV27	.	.	CASSFAADTEAFF	TGTGCCAGCAGTTTCGCCGCGGACACTGAAGCTTTCTTT
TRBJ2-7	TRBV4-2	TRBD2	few	CASSQDGGGGAYEQYF	TGTGCCAGCAGCCAAGATGGAGGCGGGGGGGCCTACGAGCAGTACTTC
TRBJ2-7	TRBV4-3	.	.	CASSQDLGLYEQYF	TGCGCCAGCAGCCAAGATTTGGGACTCTACGAGCAGTACTTC
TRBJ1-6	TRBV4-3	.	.	CASSQDYTTGTRRTGSPLHF	TGCGCCAGCAGCCAAGATTATACGACCGGCACCCGTCGTACGGGTTCACCCCTCCACTTT
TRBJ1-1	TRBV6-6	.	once	CASSFTAGFTEAFF	TGTGCCAGCAGTTTTACAGCAGGGTTTACTGAAGCTTTCTTT
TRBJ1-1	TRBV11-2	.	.	CASSLDLAGKFGAFF	TGTGCCAGCAGCTTAGATTTGGCAGGGAAATTTGGGGCTTTCTTT
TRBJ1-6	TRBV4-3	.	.	CASSQDLLGARNSPLHF	TGCGCCAGCAGCCAAGATCTTCTGGGGGCGAGAAATTCACCCCTCCACTTT
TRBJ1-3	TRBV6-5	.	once	CASSYDGLSGNTIYF	TGTGCCAGCAGTTACGATGGCCTCTCTGGAAACACCATATATTTT
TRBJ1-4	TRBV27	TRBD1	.	CASSRQGRDEKLFF	TGTGCCAGCAGCCGACAGGGAAGGGATGAAAAACTGTTTTTT
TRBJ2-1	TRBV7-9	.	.	CASIKGGDPYNEQFF	TGTGCCAGCATTAAGGGCGGGGACCCCTACAATGAGCAGTTCTTC
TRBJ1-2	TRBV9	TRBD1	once	CASSVRGTGDYGYTF	TGTGCCAGCAGCGTAAGGGGGACAGGGGACTATGGCTACACCTTC
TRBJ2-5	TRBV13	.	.	CASSPQRTLETQYF	TGTGCCAGCAGCCCACAGCGGACCTTAGAGACCCAGTACTTC
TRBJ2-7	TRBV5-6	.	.	CASSAYPHPEQYF	TGTGCCAGCAGCGCCTACCCCCACCCCGAGCAGTACTTC
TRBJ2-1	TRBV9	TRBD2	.	CASSVASGGDNEQFF	TGTGCCAGCAGCGTAGCCAGCGGGGGGGACAATGAGCAGTTCTTC
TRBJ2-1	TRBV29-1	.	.	CSVAGVGGRLYYEQFF	TGCAGCGTTGCCGGGGTCGGGGGGCGGCTATATTATGAGCAGTTCTTC
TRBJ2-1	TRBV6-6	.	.	CASDSGNNEQFF	TGTGCCAGCGATTCGGGGAACAATGAGCAGTTCTTC
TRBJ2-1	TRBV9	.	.	CASSVVFSSYNEQFF	TGTGCCAGCAGCGTAGTATTTAGCTCCTACAATGAGCAGTTCTTC
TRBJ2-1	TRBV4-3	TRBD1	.	CASSQSGQGGLNEQFF	TGCGCCAGCAGCCAATCGGGACAGGGGGGCCTCAATGAGCAGTTCTTC
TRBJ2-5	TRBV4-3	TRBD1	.	CASSQDQGVQETQYF	TGCGCCAGCAGCCAAGATCAGGGGGTCCAAGAGACCCAGTACTTC
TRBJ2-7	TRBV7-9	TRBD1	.	CASSLRARDSSYEQYF	TGTGCCAGCAGCCTAAGGGCCCGGGACAGCTCCTACGAGCAGTACTTC
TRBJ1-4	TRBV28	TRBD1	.	CASRQGAHSNEKLFF	TGTGCCAGCAGACAGGGGGCGCATTCTAATGAAAAACTGTTTTTT
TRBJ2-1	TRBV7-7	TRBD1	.	CASSYRDRASDEQFF	TGTGCTAGCAGCTACCGGGACAGGGCGTCGGATGAGCAGTTCTTC
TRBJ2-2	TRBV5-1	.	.	CASSLEWGGGELFF	TGCGCCAGCAGCTTGGAGTGGGGCGGCGGGGAGCTGTTTTTT
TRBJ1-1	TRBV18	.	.	CASSPPPFDRGTEAFF	TGTGCCAGCTCACCCCCCCCATTCGACAGAGGCACTGAAGCTTTCTTT
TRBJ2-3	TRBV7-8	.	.	CASSLPRQITSTDTQYF	TGTGCCAGCAGCTTACCCCGCCAAATAACTAGCACAGATACGCAGTATTTT
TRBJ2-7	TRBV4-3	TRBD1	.	CASSRDRALGYEQYF	TGCGCCAGCAGCCGGGACAGGGCGTTGGGGTACGAGCAGTACTTC
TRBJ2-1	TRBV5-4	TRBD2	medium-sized	CASSRLPGLAEHEQFF	TGTGCCAGCAGTCGACTGCCAGGACTAGCGGAGCATGAGCAGTTCTTC
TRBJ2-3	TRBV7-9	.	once	CASSLNGQGTTDTQYF	TGTGCCAGCAGCTTAAATGGGCAGGGGACAACAGATACGCAGTATTTT
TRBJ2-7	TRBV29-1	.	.	CSVGLSSYNRYEQYF	TGCAGCGTTGGCCTTTCCTCATACAACCGTTACGAGCAGTACTTC
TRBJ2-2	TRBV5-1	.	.	CASSLEYSYTGELFF	TGCGCCAGCAGCTTGGAATACAGTTACACCGGGGAGCTGTTTTTT
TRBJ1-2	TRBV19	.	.	CASMGATNYGYTF	TGTGCCAGTATGGGGGCGACTAACTATGGCTACACCTTC
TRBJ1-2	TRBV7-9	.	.	CASSLVTSPNYGYTF	TGTGCCAGCAGCTTAGTAACGAGTCCCAACTATGGCTACACCTTC
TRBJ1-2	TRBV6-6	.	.	CASSYSDRRDYGYTF	TGTGCCAGCAGTTACTCTGACAGGCGTGACTATGGCTACACCTTC
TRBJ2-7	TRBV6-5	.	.	CASSYGRGREQYF	TGTGCCAGCAGTTACGGCAGGGGAAGGGAGCAGTACTTC